This is a list of T cell receptor beta chains from one sample in a study of breast tumors, draining lymph nodes, adjacent tissues. One entry per CDR3 protein, called by TCRdb with MiXCR from the multiplex PCR reads. The sample has over 130,000 distinct CDR3 sequences; less than 35% are singletons. Sequencing was performed on axillary lymph node tissue. The receptor set was obtained from a female donor with breast cancer. Some clones in this sample may be carry-over from other donors' samples. Each CDR3 is given with its conserved first and last residue. The order of the fields is clone size, J gene, V gene, D gene, CDR3 protein, CDR3 DNA. D genes are given only for firm matches. Rows may omit the clone size; those that give it use once, few, many or a size class.

clone size: NA
J gene: TRBJ2-1
V gene: TRBV7-8
D gene: NA
CDR3 protein: CASSSGASNEQFF
CDR3 DNA: TGTGCCAGCAGCTCCGGGGCTAGCAATGAGCAGTTCTTC

clone size: many
J gene: TRBJ2-5
V gene: TRBV12-3/TRBV12-4
D gene: TRBD2
CDR3 protein: CASSPGGGEETQYF
CDR3 DNA: TGTGCCAGCAGTCCGGGGGGGGGCGAGGAGACCCAGTACTTC

clone size: many
J gene: TRBJ1-2
V gene: TRBV6-1
D gene: NA
CDR3 protein: CASSSGRVDGYTF
CDR3 DNA: TGTGCCAGCAGCAGTGGGAGGGTAGATGGCTACACCTTC

clone size: many
J gene: TRBJ2-3
V gene: TRBV6-2/TRBV6-3
D gene: NA
CDR3 protein: CASRSSTDTQYF
CDR3 DNA: TGTGCCAGCAGGAGTAGCACAGATACGCAGTATTTT

clone size: NA
J gene: TRBJ1-4
V gene: TRBV5-1
D gene: NA
CDR3 protein: CASSLYGGATDEKLFF
CDR3 DNA: TGCGCCAGCAGCTTGTACGGGGGAGCAACAGATGAAAAACTGTTTTTT

clone size: NA
J gene: TRBJ2-7
V gene: TRBV5-5
D gene: NA
CDR3 protein: CASSLAIGAREQYF
CDR3 DNA: TGTGCCAGCAGCTTGGCAATCGGGGCCCGCGAGCAGTACTTC

clone size: many
J gene: TRBJ2-5
V gene: TRBV3-1
D gene: NA
CDR3 protein: CASSQGSTEETQYF
CDR3 DNA: TGTGCCAGCAGCCAAGGATCAACAGAAGAGACCCAGTACTTC

clone size: many
J gene: TRBJ2-1
V gene: TRBV20-1
D gene: NA
CDR3 protein: CSARDRRGPADEQFF
CDR3 DNA: TGCAGTGCTAGAGATCGTAGGGGTCCGGCTGATGAGCAGTTCTTC

clone size: many
J gene: TRBJ2-7
V gene: TRBV7-8
D gene: TRBD1
CDR3 protein: CASSLVQGVSYEQYF
CDR3 DNA: TGTGCCAGCAGCTTAGTTCAGGGGGTCTCCTACGAGCAGTACTTC

clone size: NA
J gene: TRBJ2-5
V gene: TRBV20-1
D gene: NA
CDR3 protein: CSAQRDGETQYF
CDR3 DNA: TGCAGTGCCCAACGTGACGGGGAGACCCAGTACTTC

clone size: NA
J gene: TRBJ1-1
V gene: TRBV7-9
D gene: NA
CDR3 protein: CASSLLEGTEAFF
CDR3 DNA: TGTGCCAGCAGCTTATTAGAAGGTACTGAAGCTTTCTTT

clone size: many
J gene: TRBJ1-4
V gene: TRBV6-6
D gene: NA
CDR3 protein: CASSHSQGGEKLFF
CDR3 DNA: TGTGCCAGCAGTCACTCCCAGGGCGGGGAAAAACTGTTTTTT

clone size: NA
J gene: TRBJ1-2
V gene: TRBV7-2
D gene: NA
CDR3 protein: CASSLVGGGGNYGYTF
CDR3 DNA: TGTGCCAGCAGCTTAGTCGGGGGAGGGGGGAACTATGGCTACACCTTC

clone size: many
J gene: TRBJ1-4
V gene: TRBV4-1
D gene: NA
CDR3 protein: CASSPTRGAGNEKLFF
CDR3 DNA: TGCGCCAGCAGCCCCACCCGGGGGGCGGGAAATGAAAAACTGTTTTTT

clone size: many
J gene: TRBJ2-7
V gene: TRBV5-8
D gene: TRBD1
CDR3 protein: CASSPGQGTQYEQYF
CDR3 DNA: TGTGCCAGCAGCCCGGGACAGGGGACCCAATACGAGCAGTACTTC

clone size: NA
J gene: TRBJ1-1
V gene: TRBV7-3
D gene: NA
CDR3 protein: CASSQDYGRNALTLDAFF
CDR3 DNA: TGCGCCAGCAGCCAAGATTATGGGAGGAATGCTCTCACGCTGGATGCTTTCTTT

clone size: many
J gene: TRBJ2-2
V gene: TRBV19
D gene: TRBD1
CDR3 protein: CASTRQGSTGTGELFF
CDR3 DNA: TGTGCCAGTACCAGACAGGGCTCCACTGGGACCGGGGAGCTGTTTTTT

clone size: many
J gene: TRBJ1-2
V gene: TRBV2
D gene: NA
CDR3 protein: CASSERGSLYGYTF
CDR3 DNA: TGTGCCAGCAGTGAGAGAGGGTCCCTCTATGGCTACACCTTC

clone size: many
J gene: TRBJ2-2
V gene: TRBV2
D gene: NA
CDR3 protein: CASSGDRTGELFF
CDR3 DNA: TGTGCCAGCAGTGGGGACCGCACCGGGGAGCTGTTTTTT

clone size: many
J gene: TRBJ2-3
V gene: TRBV7-6
D gene: NA
CDR3 protein: CASSDGTSARTDTQYF
CDR3 DNA: TGTGCCAGCAGCGACGGGACGTCCGCCCGCACAGATACGCAGTATTTT

clone size: many
J gene: TRBJ2-7
V gene: TRBV19
D gene: NA
CDR3 protein: CASSILAGTSYEQYF
CDR3 DNA: TGTGCCAGTAGTATACTCGCAGGGACCTCCTACGAGCAGTACTTC

clone size: many
J gene: TRBJ2-1
V gene: TRBV4-3
D gene: NA
CDR3 protein: CASSPSHSGNEQFF
CDR3 DNA: TGCGCCAGCAGCCCCTCCCACTCTGGAAATGAGCAGTTCTTC

clone size: NA
J gene: TRBJ1-1
V gene: TRBV7-8
D gene: TRBD1
CDR3 protein: CASSLIQGADTEAFF
CDR3 DNA: TGTGCCAGCAGCCTAATACAGGGGGCAGACACTGAAGCTTTCTTT

clone size: many
J gene: TRBJ2-5
V gene: TRBV6-5
D gene: NA
CDR3 protein: CASSYTQSTETQYF
CDR3 DNA: TGTGCCAGCAGTTACACCCAGAGTACAGAGACCCAGTACTTC

clone size: many
J gene: TRBJ1-5
V gene: TRBV24-1
D gene: NA
CDR3 protein: CATPDKLGQDPVFRSARICQPQHF
CDR3 DNA: TGTGCCACCCCAGATAAACTCGGCCAGGATCCAGTTTTTCGATCGGCCAGGATATGTCAGCCCCAGCATTTT

clone size: NA
J gene: TRBJ2-5
V gene: TRBV2
D gene: TRBD2
CDR3 protein: CASSPRGEGPQYF
CDR3 DNA: TGTGCCAGCAGTCCGCGGGGGGAGGGGCCCCAGTACTTC

clone size: NA
J gene: TRBJ1-3
V gene: TRBV13
D gene: NA
CDR3 protein: CASSAGLGANTGNTIYF
CDR3 DNA: TGTGCCAGCAGCGCAGGACTGGGGGCGAATACGGGAAACACCATATATTTT

clone size: many
J gene: TRBJ2-5
V gene: TRBV10-2
D gene: NA
CDR3 protein: CASSEFGRGGETQYF
CDR3 DNA: TGCGCCAGCAGTGAGTTTGGCCGAGGGGGAGAGACCCAGTACTTC

clone size: NA
J gene: TRBJ2-2
V gene: TRBV5-5
D gene: NA
CDR3 protein: CASSPHPGGNEKLRDRRYTGELFF
CDR3 DNA: TGTGCCAGCAGCCCCCACCCGGGGGGTAATGAAAAACTCCGGGACAGACGATACACCGGGGAGCTGTTTTTT

clone size: many
J gene: TRBJ2-1
V gene: TRBV18
D gene: NA
CDR3 protein: CASSPPLGRNNEQFF
CDR3 DNA: TGTGCCAGCTCACCACCGTTAGGCCGAAACAATGAGCAGTTCTTC

clone size: NA
J gene: TRBJ2-3
V gene: TRBV15
D gene: TRBD2
CDR3 protein: CATSRDTLAGSTSTDTQYF
CDR3 DNA: TGTGCCACCAGCAGAGATACACTAGCGGGCTCCACTAGCACAGATACGCAGTATTTT

clone size: many
J gene: TRBJ1-5
V gene: TRBV6-2/TRBV6-3
D gene: TRBD1
CDR3 protein: CATQTGGGNQPQHF
CDR3 DNA: TGTGCCACACAAACAGGGGGCGGCAATCAGCCCCAGCATTTT

clone size: many
J gene: TRBJ2-3
V gene: TRBV3-1
D gene: TRBD2
CDR3 protein: CASSQEGTSLAYF
CDR3 DNA: TGTGCCAGCAGCCAAGAAGGGACTAGTCTCGCCTATTTT

clone size: NA
J gene: TRBJ1-4
V gene: TRBV7-2
D gene: TRBD1
CDR3 protein: CASSVTGGEKLFF
CDR3 DNA: TGTGCCAGCAGCGTAACAGGGGGTGAAAAACTGTTTTTT

clone size: NA
J gene: TRBJ2-6
V gene: TRBV6-5
D gene: NA
CDR3 protein: CASSLQGANVLTF
CDR3 DNA: TGTGCCAGCAGTCTTCAGGGGGCCAACGTCCTGACTTTC

clone size: many
J gene: TRBJ2-7
V gene: TRBV10-3
D gene: TRBD2
CDR3 protein: CAISVLAGDEQYF
CDR3 DNA: TGTGCCATCAGTGTACTAGCGGGGGACGAGCAGTACTTC

clone size: many
J gene: TRBJ1-5
V gene: TRBV27
D gene: NA
CDR3 protein: CASTIIRIQPQHF
CDR3 DNA: TGTGCCAGCACCATCATAAGAATTCAGCCCCAGCATTTT

clone size: few
J gene: TRBJ2-4
V gene: TRBV6-6
D gene: TRBD1
CDR3 protein: CASSETGGTKNIQYF
CDR3 DNA: TGTGCCAGCAGTGAGACAGGGGGTACCAAAAACATTCAGTACTTC

clone size: many
J gene: TRBJ2-7
V gene: TRBV19
D gene: NA
CDR3 protein: CASSSTRDFYEQYF
CDR3 DNA: TGTGCCAGTAGTAGTACCCGGGACTTCTACGAGCAGTACTTC

clone size: many
J gene: TRBJ1-2
V gene: TRBV20-1
D gene: NA
CDR3 protein: CSARDPELGFGGYTF
CDR3 DNA: TGCAGTGCTAGAGACCCAGAGCTAGGGTTCGGGGGCTACACCTTC

clone size: many
J gene: TRBJ1-2
V gene: TRBV3-1
D gene: NA
CDR3 protein: CASSQGGWVGFGYTF
CDR3 DNA: TGTGCCAGCAGCCAGGGGGGCTGGGTAGGGTTTGGCTACACCTTC

clone size: many
J gene: TRBJ1-2
V gene: TRBV30
D gene: TRBD1
CDR3 protein: CAWSPAEGAIEPYTF
CDR3 DNA: TGTGCCTGGAGTCCCGCGGAGGGGGCGATCGAGCCCTACACCTTC

clone size: many
J gene: TRBJ2-1
V gene: TRBV2
D gene: NA
CDR3 protein: CASRPLAEQFF
CDR3 DNA: TGTGCCAGCCGACCGTTGGCAGAGCAGTTCTTC

clone size: many
J gene: TRBJ1-4
V gene: TRBV5-1
D gene: NA
CDR3 protein: CASSDNWSEKLFF
CDR3 DNA: TGCGCCAGCAGCGATAATTGGAGTGAAAAACTGTTTTTT

clone size: NA
J gene: TRBJ1-5
V gene: TRBV4-1
D gene: NA
CDR3 protein: CASSQGLGLYQPQHF
CDR3 DNA: TGCGCCAGCAGCCAAGGCCTGGGTCTGTATCAGCCCCAGCATTTT

clone size: few
J gene: TRBJ2-7
V gene: TRBV4-1
D gene: TRBD1
CDR3 protein: CASSQDPLQDRGIDEQYF
CDR3 DNA: TGCGCCAGCAGCCAAGACCCACTCCAGGACAGGGGAATCGACGAGCAGTACTTC

clone size: NA
J gene: TRBJ2-5
V gene: TRBV7-2
D gene: NA
CDR3 protein: CASSLQPGSQETQYF
CDR3 DNA: TGTGCCAGCAGCCTCCAACCGGGAAGCCAAGAGACCCAGTACTTC

clone size: many
J gene: TRBJ2-1
V gene: TRBV6-5
D gene: NA
CDR3 protein: CASTPGRYNEQFF
CDR3 DNA: TGTGCCAGCACCCCAGGGCGCTACAATGAGCAGTTCTTC

clone size: many
J gene: TRBJ1-6
V gene: TRBV20-1
D gene: TRBD1
CDR3 protein: CSAYPGTGGVSPLHF
CDR3 DNA: TGCAGTGCCTACCCCGGGACAGGGGGTGTTTCACCCCTCCACTTT

clone size: many
J gene: TRBJ1-4
V gene: TRBV5-4
D gene: NA
CDR3 protein: CASSLEGRGNEKLFF
CDR3 DNA: TGTGCCAGCAGCTTGGAAGGGAGGGGTAATGAAAAACTGTTTTTT

clone size: many
J gene: TRBJ1-6
V gene: TRBV6-6
D gene: NA
CDR3 protein: CASSHTSENSPLHF
CDR3 DNA: TGTGCCAGCAGTCACACAAGTGAGAATTCACCCCTCCACTTT

clone size: many
J gene: TRBJ2-3
V gene: TRBV20-1
D gene: TRBD2
CDR3 protein: CSAPPQTSLITDTQYF
CDR3 DNA: TGCAGTGCACCGCCACAGACTAGCCTCATCACAGATACGCAGTATTTT

clone size: many
J gene: TRBJ1-4
V gene: TRBV12-3/TRBV12-4
D gene: NA
CDR3 protein: CASSRMPGLRLFF
CDR3 DNA: TGTGCCAGCAGTCGAATGCCGGGCTTAAGGCTGTTTTTT

clone size: many
J gene: TRBJ2-3
V gene: TRBV6-2/TRBV6-3
D gene: NA
CDR3 protein: CASSSERGPSDTQYF
CDR3 DNA: TGTGCCAGCAGTTCCGAAAGGGGCCCTTCAGATACGCAGTATTTT

clone size: NA
J gene: TRBJ2-1
V gene: TRBV7-9
D gene: TRBD1
CDR3 protein: CASSFRQGNEQFF
CDR3 DNA: TGTGCCAGCAGCTTCCGACAGGGGAATGAGCAGTTCTTC

clone size: many
J gene: TRBJ1-6
V gene: TRBV3-1
D gene: NA
CDR3 protein: CASSRGFGDSPLHF
CDR3 DNA: TGTGCCAGCAGCCGGGGATTCGGGGATTCACCCCTCCACTTT

clone size: many
J gene: TRBJ2-3
V gene: TRBV30
D gene: TRBD2
CDR3 protein: CAWGGGTDTQYF
CDR3 DNA: TGTGCCTGGGGGGGGGGCACAGATACGCAGTATTTT